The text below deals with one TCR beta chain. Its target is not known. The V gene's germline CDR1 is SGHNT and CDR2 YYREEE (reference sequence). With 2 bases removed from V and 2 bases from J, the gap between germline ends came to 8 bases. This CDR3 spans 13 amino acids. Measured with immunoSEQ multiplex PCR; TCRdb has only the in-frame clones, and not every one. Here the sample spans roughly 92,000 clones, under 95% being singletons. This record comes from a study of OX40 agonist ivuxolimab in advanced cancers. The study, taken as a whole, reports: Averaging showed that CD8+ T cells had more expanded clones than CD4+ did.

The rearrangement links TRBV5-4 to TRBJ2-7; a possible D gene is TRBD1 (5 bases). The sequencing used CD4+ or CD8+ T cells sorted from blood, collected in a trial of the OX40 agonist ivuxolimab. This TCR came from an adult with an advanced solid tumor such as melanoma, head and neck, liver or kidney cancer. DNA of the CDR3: TGTGCCAGCAGCTTTCAAGGGGCCTACGAGCAGTACTTC. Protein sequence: CASSFQGAYEQYF.